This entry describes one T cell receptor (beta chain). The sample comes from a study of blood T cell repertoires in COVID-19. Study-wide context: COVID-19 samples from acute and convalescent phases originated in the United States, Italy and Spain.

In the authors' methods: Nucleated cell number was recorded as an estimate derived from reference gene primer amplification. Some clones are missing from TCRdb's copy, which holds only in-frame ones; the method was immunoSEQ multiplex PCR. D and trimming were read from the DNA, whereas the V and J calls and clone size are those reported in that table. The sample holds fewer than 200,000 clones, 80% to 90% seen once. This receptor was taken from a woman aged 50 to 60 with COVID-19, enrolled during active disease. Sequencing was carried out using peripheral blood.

This CDR3 is CASSYSTGNTGELFF. The CDR3 region has the DNA TGTGCCAGCAGTTACTCCACAGGGAACACCGGGGAGCTGTTTTTT. V usage is TRBV6-5 and J usage is TRBJ2-2, with D possibly being TRBD1 (5 bases). Trimming took off 0 bases at V and 1 base at J, with 6 bases between the two ends. There are 15 residues in the CDR3. Germline V CDR1 and CDR2: MNHEY, SVGAGI.